The clone carrying this T cell receptor beta chain appeared once. The antigen is undetermined. Time point here: week 47, end of study. Topical imiquimod accompanied each vaccine dose, which consisted of 300 ug of mutant IDH1 20-mer peptide. This sample was taken from a study of a mutant IDH1 vaccine in newly diagnosed glioma. Study details: The initiation of vaccination occurred 4-6 weeks after radiotherapy alone, or with temozolomide cycles. Beforehand, treatment had been radiotherapy, temozolomide, or both; the majority received both. Week 47 marked visit V13, whereas week 35 marked visit V12.

Using immunoSEQ multiplex PCR, the repertoire was profiled, and TCRdb retains in-frame clones only, with some absent. The sample has tens of thousands of clones; roughly four fifths are singletons. This CDR3 has 16 amino acids. V was trimmed by 4 bases and J by 1 base, leaving 15 bases between them. The germline gives CDR1 LGHNA, CDR2 YNFKEQ. The V gene is TRBV4-2, the J gene TRBJ2-3; possible D gene TRBD2, 6 bases. The receptor comes from a woman aged 45-59 years with glioma. The sample in question was PBMCs, obtained from a glioma patient whose treatment included an IDH1 peptide vaccine. As DNA, the CDR3 is TGTGCCAGCAGCCCCATGCCAGGAGGGGGCACAGATACGCAGTATTTT. Translating it yields CASSPMPGGGTDTQYF.